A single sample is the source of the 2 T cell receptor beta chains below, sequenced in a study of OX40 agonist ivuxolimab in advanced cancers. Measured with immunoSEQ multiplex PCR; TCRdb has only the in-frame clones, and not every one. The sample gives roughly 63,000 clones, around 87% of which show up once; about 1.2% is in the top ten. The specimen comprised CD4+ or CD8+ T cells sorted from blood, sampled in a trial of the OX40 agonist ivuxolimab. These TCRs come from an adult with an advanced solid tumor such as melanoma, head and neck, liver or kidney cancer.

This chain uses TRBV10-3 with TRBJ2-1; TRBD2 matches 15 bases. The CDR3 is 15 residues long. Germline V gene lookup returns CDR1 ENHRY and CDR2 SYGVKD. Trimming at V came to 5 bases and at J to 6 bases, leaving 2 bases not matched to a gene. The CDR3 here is CAISRGLAGGNEQFF. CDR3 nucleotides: TGTGCCATCAGTAGGGGACTAGCGGGGGGCAATGAGCAGTTCTTC.

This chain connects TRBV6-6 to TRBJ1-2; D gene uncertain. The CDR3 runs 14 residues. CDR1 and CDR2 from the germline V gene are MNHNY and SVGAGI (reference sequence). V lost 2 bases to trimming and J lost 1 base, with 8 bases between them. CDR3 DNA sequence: TGTGCCAGCAGTTACAGGGATTATAACTATGGCTACACCTTC. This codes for CASSYRDYNYGYTF.